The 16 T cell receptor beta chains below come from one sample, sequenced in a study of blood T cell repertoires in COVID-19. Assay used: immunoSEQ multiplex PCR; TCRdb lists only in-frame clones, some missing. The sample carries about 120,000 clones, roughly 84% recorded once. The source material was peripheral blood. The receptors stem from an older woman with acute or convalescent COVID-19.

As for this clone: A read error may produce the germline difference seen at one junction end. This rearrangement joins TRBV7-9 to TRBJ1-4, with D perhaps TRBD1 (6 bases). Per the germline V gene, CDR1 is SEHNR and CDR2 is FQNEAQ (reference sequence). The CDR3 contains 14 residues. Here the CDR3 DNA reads TGTGCCAGCAGCCTAGCAGGGGCGCCGGAAAAACTGTTTTTT. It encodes CASSLAGAPEKLFF.

The CDR3 sequence is CASSQVYTSGGAGFETQYF. In DNA form, the CDR3 reads TGCGCCAGCAGCCAAGTTTATACTAGCGGGGGGGCTGGGTTTGAGACCCAGTACTTC. The chain links TRBV4-1 to TRBJ2-5; the match to TRBD2 covers 13 bases. V lost 1 base, J lost 5 bases, and 13 bases stayed unmatched. This CDR3 region has 19 residues. Germline CDR1 and CDR2: MGHRA and YSYEKL.

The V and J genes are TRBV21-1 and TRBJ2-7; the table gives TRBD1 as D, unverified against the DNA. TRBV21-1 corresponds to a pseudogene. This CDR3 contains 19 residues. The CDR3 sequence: CASSKGPDRALYLTYEQYF. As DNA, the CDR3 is TGTGCCAGCAGCAAAGGACCGGACAGGGCCCTCTACCTTACCTACGAGCAGTACTTC.

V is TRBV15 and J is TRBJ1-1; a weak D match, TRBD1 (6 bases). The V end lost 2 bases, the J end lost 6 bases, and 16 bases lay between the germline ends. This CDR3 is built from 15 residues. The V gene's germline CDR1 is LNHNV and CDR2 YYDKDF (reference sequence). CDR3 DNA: TGTGCCACCAGCAGATATGATGCAGGGGTTTCTGAAGCTTTCTTT. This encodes CATSRYDAGVSEAFF.

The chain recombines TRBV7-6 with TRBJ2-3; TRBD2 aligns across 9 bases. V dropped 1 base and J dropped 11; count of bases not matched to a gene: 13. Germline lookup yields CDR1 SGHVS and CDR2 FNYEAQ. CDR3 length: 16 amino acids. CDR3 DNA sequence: TGTGCCAGCAGCTTAGAAGGGTCGGCTAGCGGGAACAGGCAGTATTTT. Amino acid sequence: CASSLEGSASGNRQYF.

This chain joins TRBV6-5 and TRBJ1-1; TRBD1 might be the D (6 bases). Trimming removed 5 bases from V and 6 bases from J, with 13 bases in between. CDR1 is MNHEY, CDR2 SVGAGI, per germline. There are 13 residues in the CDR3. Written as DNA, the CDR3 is TGTGCCAGCAGTCGGACAGCACCATCTGAAGCTTTCTTT. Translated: CASSRTAPSEAFF.

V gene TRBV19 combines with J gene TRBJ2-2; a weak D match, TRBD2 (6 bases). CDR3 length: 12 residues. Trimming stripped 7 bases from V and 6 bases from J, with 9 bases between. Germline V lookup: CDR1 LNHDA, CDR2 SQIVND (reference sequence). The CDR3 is CASTRRAGELFF. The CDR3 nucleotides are TGTGCCAGTACTCGGAGGGCCGGGGAGCTGTTTTTT.

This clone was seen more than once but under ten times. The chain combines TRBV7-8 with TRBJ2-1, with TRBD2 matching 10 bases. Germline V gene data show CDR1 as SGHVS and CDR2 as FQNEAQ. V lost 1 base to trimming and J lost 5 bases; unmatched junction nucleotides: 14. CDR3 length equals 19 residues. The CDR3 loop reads CASSLEGLAGVLRDNEQFF. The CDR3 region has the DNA TGTGCCAGCAGCTTAGAAGGGCTAGCGGGGGTTCTTCGGGACAATGAGCAGTTCTTC. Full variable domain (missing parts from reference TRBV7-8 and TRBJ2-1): GAGVSQSPRYKVAKRGQDVALRCDPISGHVSLFWYQQALGQGPEFLTYFQNEAQLDKSGLPSDRFFAERPEGSVSTLKIQRTQQEDSAVYLCASSLEGLAGVLRDNEQFFGPGTRLTVL.

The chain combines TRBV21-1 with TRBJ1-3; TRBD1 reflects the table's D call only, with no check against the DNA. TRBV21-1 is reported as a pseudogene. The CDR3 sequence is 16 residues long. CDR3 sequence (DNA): TGTGCCAGCAGCACTAAAGAGACAGCCTCTGGAAACACCATATATTTT. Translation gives CASSTKETASGNTIYF.

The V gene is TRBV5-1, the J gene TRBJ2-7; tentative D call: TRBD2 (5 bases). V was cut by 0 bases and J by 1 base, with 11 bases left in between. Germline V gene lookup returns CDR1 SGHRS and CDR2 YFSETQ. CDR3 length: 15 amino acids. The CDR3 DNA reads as TGCGCCAGCAGCTTGGTGGCGGGTCCATCCTACGAGCAGTACTTC. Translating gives CASSLVAGPSYEQYF.

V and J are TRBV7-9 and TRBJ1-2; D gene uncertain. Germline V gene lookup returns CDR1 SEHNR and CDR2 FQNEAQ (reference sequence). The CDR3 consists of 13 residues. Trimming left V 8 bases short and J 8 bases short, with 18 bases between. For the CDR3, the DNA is TGTGCCAGCGACCCCGCGGCCAATAGGGGCTACACCTTC. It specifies CASDPAANRGYTF.

The CDR3 nucleotides read TGTGCCAGCGGACAGGCGGGGACCTACGAGCAGTACTTC. Translating it yields CASGQAGTYEQYF. V gene TRBV7-2 combines with J gene TRBJ2-7; D possibly corresponds to TRBD1 (7 bases). CDR3 length: 13 residues. V was cut by 8 bases and J by 2 bases, with 13 bases left in between. The germline gives CDR1 SGHTA, CDR2 FQGNSA. The whole variable domain, remainder taken from reference TRBV7-2 and TRBJ2-7, is GAGVSQSPSNKVTEKGKDVELRCDPISGHTALYWYRQSLGQGLEFLIYFQGNSAPDKSGLPSDRFSAERTGGSVSTLTIQRTQQEDSAVYLCASGQAGTYEQYFGPGTRLTVT.

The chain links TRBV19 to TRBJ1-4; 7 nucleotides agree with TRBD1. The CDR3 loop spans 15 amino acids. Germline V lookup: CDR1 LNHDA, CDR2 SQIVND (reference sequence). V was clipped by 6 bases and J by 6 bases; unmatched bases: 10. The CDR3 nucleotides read TGTGCCAGTAGCTCCCCCGGCAGGGGGGATGAAAAACTGTTTTTT. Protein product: CASSSPGRGDEKLFF.

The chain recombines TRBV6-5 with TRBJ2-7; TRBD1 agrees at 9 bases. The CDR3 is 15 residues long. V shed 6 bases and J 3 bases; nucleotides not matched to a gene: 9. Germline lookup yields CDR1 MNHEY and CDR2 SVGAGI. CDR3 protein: CASREDRGAIYEQYF. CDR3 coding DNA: TGTGCCAGCAGGGAGGACAGGGGAGCTATCTACGAGCAGTACTTC.

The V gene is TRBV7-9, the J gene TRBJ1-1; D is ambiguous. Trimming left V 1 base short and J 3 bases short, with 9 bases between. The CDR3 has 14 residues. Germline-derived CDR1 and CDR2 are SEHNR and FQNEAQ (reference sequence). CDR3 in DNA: TGTGCCAGCAGCTTAGGGGTCGGAGACACTGAAGCTTTCTTT. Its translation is CASSLGVGDTEAFF.

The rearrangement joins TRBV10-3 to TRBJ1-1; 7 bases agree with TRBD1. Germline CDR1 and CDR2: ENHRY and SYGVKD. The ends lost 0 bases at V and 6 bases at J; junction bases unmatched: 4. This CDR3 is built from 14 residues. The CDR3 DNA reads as TGTGCCATCAGTGAGTCTCCGGGACAGTCTGAAGCTTTCTTT. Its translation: CAISESPGQSEAFF.